These T cell receptor beta chains were read from a single sample in a study of early T cells in non-severe SARS-CoV-2 infection. TCRdb re-derived calls from the 5' RACE reads in MiXCR, one entry per CDR3 protein. The table lists roughly 110,000 distinct CDR3 sequences, over 8.5% of them singletons, with roughly 7.5% in the top ten. Sequenced material: whole blood. The receptor set was obtained from an adult who was a healthcare worker with PCR-confirmed SARS-CoV-2 infection or an uninfected control (not recorded which). Both conserved end residues are part of each CDR3. The D gene is left open where the match is weak. Size is stated for part of the rows, as once, few or many counts, or as a class when the clone is expanded.

D: NA
V: TRBV7-6
J: TRBJ2-1
size: many
DNA: TGTGCCAGCAGCTTAGCCCCGGCGTTGAGCGGATACAATGAGCAGTTCTTC
CDR3: CASSLAPALSGYNEQFF

D: NA
V: TRBV9
J: TRBJ2-2
size: few
DNA: TGTGCCAGCAGCGTGACTCTCCCCGGGGAGCTGTTTTTT
CDR3: CASSVTLPGELFF

D: NA
V: TRBV7-9
J: TRBJ1-5
size: few
DNA: TGTGCCAGCACCTCTAGGGACCAGCCCCAGCATTTT
CDR3: CASTSRDQPQHF

D: NA
V: TRBV12-3/TRBV12-4
J: TRBJ2-7
size: NA
DNA: TGTGCCAGCAGTTTACGGGACACGGCCTACGAGCAGTACTTC
CDR3: CASSLRDTAYEQYF

D: TRBD2
V: TRBV4-1
J: TRBJ2-1
size: many
DNA: TGCGCCAGCAGCCAAGGGGAGGGAGAGGTGACTGAGCAGTTCTTC
CDR3: CASSQGEGEVTEQFF

D: NA
V: TRBV2
J: TRBJ2-5
size: NA
DNA: TGTGCCAGCGGCCCCCCCGGTGAGACCCAGTACTTC
CDR3: CASGPPGETQYF

D: NA
V: TRBV7-6
J: TRBJ2-7
size: few
DNA: TGTGCCAGCAGCTTTAGGGACAACTACGAGCAGTACTTC
CDR3: CASSFRDNYEQYF

D: NA
V: TRBV4-1
J: TRBJ1-2
size: many
DNA: TGCGCCAGCAGCCAAGATAGGCCCGTCCAAAATGGCTACACCTTC
CDR3: CASSQDRPVQNGYTF

D: NA
V: TRBV20-1
J: TRBJ2-3
size: many
DNA: TGCAGTGCTAGGAGGCGAAACACAGATACGCAGTATTTT
CDR3: CSARRRNTDTQYF

D: TRBD1
V: TRBV14
J: TRBJ2-7
size: many
DNA: TGTGCCAGCAGCCAAACCGGGACAGGGGGTTCCGAGCAGTACTTC
CDR3: CASSQTGTGGSEQYF

D: NA
V: TRBV11-2
J: TRBJ1-4
size: few
DNA: TGTGCCAGCAGCTTAGCTTCGGGACCCGGAAAACTGTTTTTT
CDR3: CASSLASGPGKLFF

D: TRBD2
V: TRBV28
J: TRBJ2-7
size: NA
DNA: TGTGCCAGCACCGCGGGACTAGCGAATACCTACGAGCAGTACTTC
CDR3: CASTAGLANTYEQYF

D: TRBD2
V: TRBV7-2
J: TRBJ2-1
size: NA
DNA: TGTGCCAGCAGCTCACTTCGGGCTAGCGGGAGTTACAATGAGCAGTTCTTC
CDR3: CASSSLRASGSYNEQFF

D: NA
V: TRBV28
J: TRBJ2-7
size: few
DNA: TGTGCCAGCAGTTCGGATCTGTACGAGCAGTACTTC
CDR3: CASSSDLYEQYF

D: NA
V: TRBV7-9
J: TRBJ2-7
size: NA
DNA: TGTGCCAGCAGCCCCCGAGGAGGAGGGTCTATCGAGCAGTACTTC
CDR3: CASSPRGGGSIEQYF

D: NA
V: TRBV6-2/TRBV6-3
J: TRBJ2-1
size: NA
DNA: TGTGCCAGCAAACGGGGAAACAATGAGCAGTTCTTC
CDR3: CASKRGNNEQFF

D: NA
V: TRBV7-2
J: TRBJ2-3
size: many
DNA: TGTGCCAGCAGCCCGGGACTCCCTGGAGATACGCAGTATTTT
CDR3: CASSPGLPGDTQYF

D: NA
V: TRBV12-3/TRBV12-4
J: TRBJ2-1
size: few
DNA: TGTGCCAGCAGTTTTAGGCTAGGCTCCTACAATGAGCAGTTCTTC
CDR3: CASSFRLGSYNEQFF

D: NA
V: TRBV7-2
J: TRBJ1-1
size: NA
DNA: TGTGCCAGCAGCCCCAACAGGGTTGGAGCTTTCTTT
CDR3: CASSPNRVGAFF

D: NA
V: TRBV27
J: TRBJ2-1
size: many
DNA: TGTGCCAGCAGTTCGGACAGCGACCGGATTGTCGACAATGAGCAGTTCTTC
CDR3: CASSSDSDRIVDNEQFF

D: NA
V: TRBV3-1
J: TRBJ2-7
size: NA
DNA: TGTGCCAGCAGCCAAAACCGGCAAGAGCAGTACTTC
CDR3: CASSQNRQEQYF

D: TRBD1
V: TRBV7-9
J: TRBJ1-5
size: few
DNA: TGTGCCAGCAGCTTACAGGGGGAAGAGCAGCCCCAGCATTTT
CDR3: CASSLQGEEQPQHF

D: TRBD2
V: TRBV2
J: TRBJ2-1
size: many
DNA: TGTGCCAGCACCATGACGCGACTAGCCCCCTACAATGAGCAGTTCTTC
CDR3: CASTMTRLAPYNEQFF

D: TRBD2
V: TRBV3-1
J: TRBJ2-7
size: many
DNA: TGTGCCAGCAGCCGAACTAGCGGGAGCTACGAGCAGTACTTC
CDR3: CASSRTSGSYEQYF